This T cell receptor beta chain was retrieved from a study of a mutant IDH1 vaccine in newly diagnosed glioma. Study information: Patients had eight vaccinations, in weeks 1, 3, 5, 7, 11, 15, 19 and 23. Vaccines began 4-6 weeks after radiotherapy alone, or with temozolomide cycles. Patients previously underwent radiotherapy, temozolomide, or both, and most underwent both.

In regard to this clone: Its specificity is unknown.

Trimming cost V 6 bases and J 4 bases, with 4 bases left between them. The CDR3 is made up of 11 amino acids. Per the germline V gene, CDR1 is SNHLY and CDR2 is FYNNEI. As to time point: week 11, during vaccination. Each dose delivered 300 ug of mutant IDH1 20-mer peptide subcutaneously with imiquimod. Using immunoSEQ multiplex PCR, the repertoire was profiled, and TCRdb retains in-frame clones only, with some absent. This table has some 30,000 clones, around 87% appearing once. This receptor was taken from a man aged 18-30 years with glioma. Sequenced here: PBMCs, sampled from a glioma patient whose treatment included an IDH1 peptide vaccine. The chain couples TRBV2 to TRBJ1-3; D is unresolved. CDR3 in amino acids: CASRTGNTIYF. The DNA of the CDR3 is TGTGCCAGCAGGACAGGAAACACCATATATTTT.